This T cell receptor (beta chain) was identified during a study of radiotherapy plus CTLA-4 blockade in lung cancer. Study background: Of the patients, about 18% showed objective responses and 31% attained disease control.

Clones were read by immunoSEQ multiplex PCR, and TCRdb kept only the in-frame ones, dropping some. The table records over 75,000 clones, under 85% of them present only once. Study-level findings and limits: The authors reported that early blood T cell clone dynamics, with interferon-beta, best predicted response.

Chemo-refractory metastatic non-small-cell lung cancer patients received focal radiation with ipilimumab CTLA-4 blockade. The CDR3 extends over 16 amino acids. Per the germline V gene, CDR1 is SQVTM and CDR2 is ANQGSEA. Trimming at V came to 1 base and at J to 1 base, leaving 6 bases not matched to a gene. A note on this clone: Its antigen remains unidentified.

This receptor was obtained from a human donor with non-small cell lung cancer who had stable disease on radiotherapy plus ipilimumab. This chain uses TRBV29-1 with TRBJ2-7; TRBD1 matches at 11 bases. The sample consisted of peripheral blood, taken from a patient treated with radiotherapy plus ipilimumab. CDR3 bases: TGCAGCGTTGAAGGCTACCGGGACAGGGGGTCCTACGAGCAGTACTTC. Amino acids: CSVEGYRDRGSYEQYF.